The source of this T cell receptor beta chain is a study of T-cell reconstitution after alpha-beta-depleted transplantation in children. For this clonotype: Its antigen is not known.

Regarding the study as a whole: Surviving recipient T cells and thymic progenitors accounted for the high day-60 TCRbeta diversity observed in some patients.

Germline CDR1 reads DFQATT; CDR2 reads SNEGSKA (reference sequence). The CDR3 length is 15 residues. Trimming pared 5 bases from V and 5 bases from J, leaving 20 bases between. Unique molecular identifiers were incorporated into the prepared TCRbeta library. TCRdb used MiXCR to reprocess the PCR reads, holding one entry per CDR3 protein. The data hold some 600,000 distinct CDR3 sequences, with 10% to 15% observed a single time. This receptor was obtained from a male patient younger than 18 who had a stem cell transplant for acute myeloid leukemia, so the T cells may come from the graft donor. The sample here was PBMCs, mostly from graft donor cells, taken 360 days after TCRalphabeta/CD19-depleted stem cell transplant. The rearrangement joins TRBV20-1 to TRBJ2-3, with D tentatively TRBD1 or TRBD2 (5 bases each). CDR3 amino acids: CSACVAGTVGDTQYF. The CDR3 DNA is TGCAGTGCTTGTGTTGCCGGGACCGTCGGAGATACGCAGTATTTT.